The clone carrying this T cell receptor (beta chain) was counted ten times or more. Germline V CDR1 and CDR2: SGHRS, YFSETQ. CDR3 length equals 14 residues. The ends were cut back, 4 bases at V and 4 bases at J, with 15 bases in the middle. This entry is derived from a study of human T cells and chemical hapten exposure. Noted time point: pre-sensitization, week 0. The sample's treatment: therapeutic diphenylcyclopropenone sensitization with weekly scalp DPC. MiXCR, applied by TCRdb to the RACE reads, yields one record per CDR3 protein. The table shows a few hundred thousand distinct CDR3 sequences, with approximately 5% occurring only once.

The TCR originated in a woman younger than 35 with alopecia areata. Some clones in this sample may be carry-over from other donors' samples. Sequences were derived from whole blood, sampled in connection with sensitization to the hapten diphenylcyclopropenone (DPC). The rearrangement links TRBV5-1 to TRBJ2-7, with a tentative D call TRBD2 (6 bases). The CDR3, as DNA: TGCGCCAGCAGCGTACCGACTAGTGTTTACGAGCAGTACTTC. Translated: CASSVPTSVYEQYF.